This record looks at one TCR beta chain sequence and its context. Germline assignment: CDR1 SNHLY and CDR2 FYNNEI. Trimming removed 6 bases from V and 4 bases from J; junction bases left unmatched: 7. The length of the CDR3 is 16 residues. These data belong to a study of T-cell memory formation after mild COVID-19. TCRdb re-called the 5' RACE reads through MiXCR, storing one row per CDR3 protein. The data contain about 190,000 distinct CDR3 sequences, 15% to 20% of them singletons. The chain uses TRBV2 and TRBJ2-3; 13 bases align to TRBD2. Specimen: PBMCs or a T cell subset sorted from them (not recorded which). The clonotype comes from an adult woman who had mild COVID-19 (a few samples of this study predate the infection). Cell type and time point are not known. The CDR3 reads CASSDGLAGDADTQYF. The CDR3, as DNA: TGTGCCAGCAGCGATGGACTAGCGGGGGATGCAGATACGCAGTATTTT.